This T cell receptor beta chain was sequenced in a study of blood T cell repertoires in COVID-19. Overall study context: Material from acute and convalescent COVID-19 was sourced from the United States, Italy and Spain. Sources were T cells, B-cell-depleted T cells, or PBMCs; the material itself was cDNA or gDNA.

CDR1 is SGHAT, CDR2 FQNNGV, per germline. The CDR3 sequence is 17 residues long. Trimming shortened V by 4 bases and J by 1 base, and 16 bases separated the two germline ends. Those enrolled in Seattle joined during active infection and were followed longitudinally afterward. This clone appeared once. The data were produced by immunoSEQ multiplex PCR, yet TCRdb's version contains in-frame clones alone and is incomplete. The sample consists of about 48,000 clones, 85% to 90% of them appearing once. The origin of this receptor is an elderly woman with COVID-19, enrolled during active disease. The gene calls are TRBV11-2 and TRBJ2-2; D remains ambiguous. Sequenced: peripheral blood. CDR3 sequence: CASSSHPGLGNTGELFF. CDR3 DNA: TGTGCCAGCAGCTCGCACCCCGGCCTAGGGAACACCGGGGAGCTGTTTTTT.